This T cell receptor beta chain was retrieved from a study of blood T cell repertoires in COVID-19. Here immunoSEQ multiplex PCR was the method, and the copy in TCRdb shows in-frame clones only, minus some. The sample lists 45,000 to 55,000 clones, 84% occurring once. CDR1 and CDR2 (germline): SGHRS, YFSETQ. V lost 0 bases, J lost 1 base, and 3 bases stayed unmatched. The CDR3 runs to 17 residues. The rearrangement uses TRBV5-1 and TRBJ2-2; 10 bases are shared with TRBD2. Material: peripheral blood. The receptor was derived from a man between 50 and 59 years old with acute or convalescent COVID-19. The DNA for the CDR3 is TGCGCCAGCAGCTTGGAACCTAGCGGGGGGAACACCGGGGAGCTGTTTTTT. Amino acids: CASSLEPSGGNTGELFF.